The entry that follows covers one TCR beta chain sequence. This sample was included in a study of blood T cell repertoires in COVID-19. Study information: Donors in the United States, Italy and Spain gave samples during acute or convalescent COVID-19. The analysed material was cDNA or gDNA that came from T cells, B-cell-depleted T cells, or PBMCs.

Trimming pared 7 bases from V and 8 bases from J, leaving 11 bases between. CDR1 and CDR2 (germline): DFQATT, SNEGSKA (reference sequence). This CDR3 has 11 amino acids. Sequencing used immunoSEQ multiplex PCR; TCRdb keeps in-frame clones, though not all of them. The sample yields 60,000 to 85,000 clones, around 78% seen once. The sequencing input was peripheral blood. J is TRBJ1-4 and V is TRBV20-1; D is ambiguous. The TCR comes from a human donor in a cohort sampled during active COVID-19. Here the CDR3 DNA reads TGCAGTGTGAGGGTAAACGAAAAACTGTTTTTT. Translated: CSVRVNEKLFF.